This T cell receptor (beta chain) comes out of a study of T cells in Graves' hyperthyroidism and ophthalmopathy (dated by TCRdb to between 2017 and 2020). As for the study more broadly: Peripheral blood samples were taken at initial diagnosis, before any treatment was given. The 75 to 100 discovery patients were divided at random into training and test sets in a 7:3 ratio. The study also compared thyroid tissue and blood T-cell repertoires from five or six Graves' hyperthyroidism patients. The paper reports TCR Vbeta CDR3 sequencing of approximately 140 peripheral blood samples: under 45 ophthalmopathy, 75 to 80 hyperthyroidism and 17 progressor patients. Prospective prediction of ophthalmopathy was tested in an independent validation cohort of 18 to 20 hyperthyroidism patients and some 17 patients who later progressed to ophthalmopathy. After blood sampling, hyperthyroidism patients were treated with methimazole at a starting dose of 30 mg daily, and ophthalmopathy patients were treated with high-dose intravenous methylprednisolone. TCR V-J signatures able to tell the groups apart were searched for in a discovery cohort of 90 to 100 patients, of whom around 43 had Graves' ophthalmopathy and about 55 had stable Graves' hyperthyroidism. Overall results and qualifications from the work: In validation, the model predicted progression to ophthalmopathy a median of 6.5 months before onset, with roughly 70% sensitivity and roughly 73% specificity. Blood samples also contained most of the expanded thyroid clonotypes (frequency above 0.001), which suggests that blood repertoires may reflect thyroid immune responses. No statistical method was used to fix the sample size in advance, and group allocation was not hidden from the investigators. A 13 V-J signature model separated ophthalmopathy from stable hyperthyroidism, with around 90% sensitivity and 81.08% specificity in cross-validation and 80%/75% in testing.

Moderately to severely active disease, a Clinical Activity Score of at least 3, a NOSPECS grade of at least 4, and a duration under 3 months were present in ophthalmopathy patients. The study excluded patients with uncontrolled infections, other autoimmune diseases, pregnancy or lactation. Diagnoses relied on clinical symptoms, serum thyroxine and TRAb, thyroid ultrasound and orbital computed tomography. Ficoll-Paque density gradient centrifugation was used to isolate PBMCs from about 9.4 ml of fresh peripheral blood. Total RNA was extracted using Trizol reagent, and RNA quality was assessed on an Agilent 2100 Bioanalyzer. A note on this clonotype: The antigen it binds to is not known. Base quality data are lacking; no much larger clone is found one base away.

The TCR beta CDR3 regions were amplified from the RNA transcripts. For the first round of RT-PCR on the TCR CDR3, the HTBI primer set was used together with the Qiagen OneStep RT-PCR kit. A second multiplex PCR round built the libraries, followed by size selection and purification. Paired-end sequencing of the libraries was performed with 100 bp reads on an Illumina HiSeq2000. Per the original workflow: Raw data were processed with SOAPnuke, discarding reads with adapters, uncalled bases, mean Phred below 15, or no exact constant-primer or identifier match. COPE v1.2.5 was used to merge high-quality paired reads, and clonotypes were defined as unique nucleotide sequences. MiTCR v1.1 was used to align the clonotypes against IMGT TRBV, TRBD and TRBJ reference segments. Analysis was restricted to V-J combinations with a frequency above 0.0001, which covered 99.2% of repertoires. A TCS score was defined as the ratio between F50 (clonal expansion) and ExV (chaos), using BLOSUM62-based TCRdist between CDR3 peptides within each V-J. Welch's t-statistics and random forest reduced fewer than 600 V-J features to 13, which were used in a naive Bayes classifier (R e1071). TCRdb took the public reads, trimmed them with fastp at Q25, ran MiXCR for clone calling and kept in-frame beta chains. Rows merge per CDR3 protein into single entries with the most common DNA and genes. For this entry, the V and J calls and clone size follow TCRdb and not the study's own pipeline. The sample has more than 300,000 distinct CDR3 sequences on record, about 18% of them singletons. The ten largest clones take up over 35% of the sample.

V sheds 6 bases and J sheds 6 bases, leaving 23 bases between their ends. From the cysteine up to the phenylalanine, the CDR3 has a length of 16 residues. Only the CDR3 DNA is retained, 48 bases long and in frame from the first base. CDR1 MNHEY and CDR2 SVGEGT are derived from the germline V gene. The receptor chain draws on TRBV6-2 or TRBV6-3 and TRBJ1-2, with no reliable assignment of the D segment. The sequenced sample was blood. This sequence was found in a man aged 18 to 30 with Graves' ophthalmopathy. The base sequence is TGTGCCAGCAGACGCCCCTTCAATCAGGTGGGGAATGGCTACACCTTC. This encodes CASRRPFNQVGNGYTF.